This TCR beta chain was obtained from a study of blood T cells in healthy people across ages. Study-level background: The template switching approach captured approximately one barcoded beta molecule for every two T cells.

Study outcomes and limitations: Estimated diversity across one million T cells was deemed an underestimate.

With respect to this clonotype: Its antigen is unknown.

The CDR3 has 14 amino acids. The J segment lost 3 bases and the V segment lost 4 bases, leaving 6 bases of the junction unmatched. Per the germline V gene, CDR1 is SGDLS and CDR2 is YYNGEE. A second about 7 to 11 cycle PCR used barcoded and J-beta primers. Each CDR3 protein is one row after TCRdb ran MiXCR on the 5' RACE reads. The table lists about 930,000 distinct CDR3 sequences, about 27% of them singletons. This same sample was also taken into another study, of T cells of mothers and their children. From that report: Related mother and child pairs showed slightly greater overlap (not significant) than unrelated pairs did.

This chain connects TRBV9 to TRBJ1-2, with 7 bases that match TRBD1. The TCR sequence derives from a woman between 40 and 50 years old in good health. Sequenced: blood. CDR3 sequence: CASSPGQDHYGYTF. The CDR3 bases are TGTGCCAGCAGCCCAGGACAGGATCACTATGGCTACACCTTC. The full variable domain, with the rest looked up from reference TRBV9 and TRBJ1-2, is DSGVTQTPKHLITATGQRVTLRCSPRSGDLSVYWYQQSLDQGLQFLIQYYNGEERAKGNILERFSAQQFPDLHSELNLSSLELGDSALYFCASSPGQDHYGYTFGSGTRLTVV.